This record concerns one TCR beta chain sequence. Its target is not known. The CDR3 is 15 residues long. Germline assignment: CDR1 SGDLS and CDR2 YYNGEE. Trimming took 4 bases from V and 9 from J, leaving 17 bases between them. This sample is part of a study of cytomegalovirus exposure and HLA in healthy donors. General study findings and limits: Previously analyzed data showed that most TCR beta V segments were productive at a frequency of about 87% or about 30%.

Both 60 Vbeta primers and 13 Jbeta primers went into the PCR. Data came from immunoSEQ multiplex PCR; TCRdb stores just in-frame clones and leaves some out. Here the sample table reports some 53,000 clones. The rearrangement links TRBV9 to TRBJ1-6; possibly TRBD1 for D (5 bases). Input material: PBMCs. The TCR was taken from a woman aged 55-69 years in good health and CMV-seropositive. This chain's CDR3 is CASSTAGVGGSPLHF. The CDR3 DNA reads as TGTGCCAGCAGCACGGCGGGGGTTGGAGGTTCACCCCTCCACTTT.